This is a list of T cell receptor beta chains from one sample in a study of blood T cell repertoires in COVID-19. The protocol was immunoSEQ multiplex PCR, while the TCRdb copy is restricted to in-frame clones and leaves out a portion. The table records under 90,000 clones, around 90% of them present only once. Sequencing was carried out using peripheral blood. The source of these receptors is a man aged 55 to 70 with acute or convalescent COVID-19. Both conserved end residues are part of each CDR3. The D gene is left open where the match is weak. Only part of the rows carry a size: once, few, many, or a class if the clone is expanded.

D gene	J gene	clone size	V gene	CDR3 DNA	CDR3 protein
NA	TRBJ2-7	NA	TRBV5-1	TGCGCCAGCAGCTTGGAGCAGGCTGCCTACGAGCAGTACTTC	CASSLEQAAYEQYF
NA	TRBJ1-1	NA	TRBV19	TGTGCCAGTAGTATAGGGACATTCGAAGCTTTCTTT	CASSIGTFEAFF
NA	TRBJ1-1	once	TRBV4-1	TGCGCCAGCAGCCAAGACTTAAGAACAGGGTTCACTGAAGCTTTCTTT	CASSQDLRTGFTEAFF
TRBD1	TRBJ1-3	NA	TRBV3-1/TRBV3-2	TGTGCCAGCAGCCAAGCGGGACAGATCTCTGGAAACACCATATATTTT	CASSQAGQISGNTIYF
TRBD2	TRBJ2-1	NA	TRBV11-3	TGTGCCAGCAGCTTAGAGGGCGGGGGGGCTTCTGAGCAGTTCTTC	CASSLEGGGASEQFF
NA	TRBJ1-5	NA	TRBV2	TGTGCCGGGGGGTTCGGCAATCAGCCCCAGCATTTT	CAGGFGNQPQHF
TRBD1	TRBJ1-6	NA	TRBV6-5	TGTGCCAGCAGTTACTCGGGAACAGGGGGCTCTTCACCCCTCCACTTT	CASSYSGTGGSSPLHF
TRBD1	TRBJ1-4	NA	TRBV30	TGTGCCTGGAGTGATGGGATGACAGGGCCGAATGAAAAACTGTTTTTT	CAWSDGMTGPNEKLFF
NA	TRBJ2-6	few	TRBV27	TGTGCCAGCAGCCGCTCGGACAGCTCTGGGGCCAACGTCCTGACTTTC	CASSRSDSSGANVLTF
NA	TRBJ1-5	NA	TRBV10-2	TGCGCCAGCAGTGAGAGGCGGGGACTTAATCAGCCCCAGCATTTT	CASSERRGLNQPQHF
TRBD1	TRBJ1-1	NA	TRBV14	TGTGCCAGCAAATCGCACAGGGGGCTAGGAGACACTGAAGCTTTCTTT	CASKSHRGLGDTEAFF
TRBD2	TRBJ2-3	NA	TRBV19	TGTGCCACTGCAGGGGGGCTAGCGGGGGGCACAGATACGCAGTATTTT	CATAGGLAGGTDTQYF
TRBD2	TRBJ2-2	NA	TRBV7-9	TGTGCCAGCAGCCTCGGACTAGCGGGGGCCTCGGGGACCGGGGAGCTGTTTTTT	CASSLGLAGASGTGELFF
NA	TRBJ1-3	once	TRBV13	TGTGCCAGCAGCTACCCCACAGGCGGAAACACCATATATTTT	CASSYPTGGNTIYF
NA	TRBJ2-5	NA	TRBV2	TGTGCCAGCACTGGACAGACCCAAGAGACCCAGTACTTC	CASTGQTQETQYF
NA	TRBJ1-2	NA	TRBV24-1	TGTGCCACCAGTGATTCGGCGGCGACTCCACGTCCCCCGTATGGCTACACCTTC	CATSDSAATPRPPYGYTF
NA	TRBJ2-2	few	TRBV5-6	TGTGCCAGCAGCTCATCCGGGAGAGGGCGGTCCGGGGAGCTGTTTTTT	CASSSSGRGRSGELFF
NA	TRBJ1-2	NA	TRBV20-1	TGCAGTGCTAGTCTAAAAGGGAGCTCTAACTATGGCTACACCTTC	CSASLKGSSNYGYTF
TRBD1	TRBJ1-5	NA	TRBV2	TGTGCCAGCAGTACAGGGGGCGCGAGGCAGCCCCAGCATTTT	CASSTGGARQPQHF
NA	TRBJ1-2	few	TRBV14	TGTGCCAGCAGCCAAAATACAGTTAACTATGGCTACACCTTC	CASSQNTVNYGYTF
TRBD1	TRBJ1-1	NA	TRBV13	TGTGCCAGCAGCCCAACTACAACAGGGGTGGGTGAAGCTTTCTTT	CASSPTTTGVGEAFF
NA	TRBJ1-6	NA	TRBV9	TGTGCCAGCAGCGTAGAGGCAGGGCCGAATTCACCCCTCCACTTT	CASSVEAGPNSPLHF
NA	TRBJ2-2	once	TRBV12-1	TGTGCCAGCAGCTGTCAGGGGACAGGGGGCCCTCGGGCCGGGGAGCTGTTTTTT	CASSCQGTGGPRAGELFF
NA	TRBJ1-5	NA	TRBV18	TGTGCCAGCTCACCGACCGTTGGGGGCCGCGGTCAGCCCCAGCATTTT	CASSPTVGGRGQPQHF
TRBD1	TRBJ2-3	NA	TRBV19	TGTGCCAGTAGTACCAGGGGGAAAGATACGCAGTATTTT	CASSTRGKDTQYF
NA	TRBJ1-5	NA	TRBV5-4	TGTGCCAGCAGCTTGGACCCCGGTAGCAATCAGCCCCAGCATTTT	CASSLDPGSNQPQHF
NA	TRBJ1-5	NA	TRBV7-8	TGTGCCAGCAGCCTTCCGGGGGGGAATCAGCCCCAGCATTTT	CASSLPGGNQPQHF
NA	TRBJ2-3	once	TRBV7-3	TGTGCCAGCAGCCGCCTGGGGCAGGGAACAGATACGCAGTATTTT	CASSRLGQGTDTQYF
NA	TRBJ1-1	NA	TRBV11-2	TGTGCCAGCAGCTTAGAAAGGGGCACTGAAGCTTTCTTT	CASSLERGTEAFF
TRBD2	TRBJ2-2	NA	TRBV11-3	TGTGCCAGCAGCCGGGCCCGGGGGGACACCGGGGAGCTGTTTTTT	CASSRARGDTGELFF
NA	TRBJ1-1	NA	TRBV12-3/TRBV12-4	TGTGCCAGCAGACATAACACTGAAGCTTTCTTT	CASRHNTEAFF
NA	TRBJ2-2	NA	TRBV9	TGTGCCAGCAGCGTTCTACAGGGAGCCAACACCGGGGAGCTGTTTTTT	CASSVLQGANTGELFF
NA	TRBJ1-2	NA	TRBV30	TGTGCCTGGAGTCCCGGACAGAACTATGGCTACACCTTC	CAWSPGQNYGYTF
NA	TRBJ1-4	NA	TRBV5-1	TGCGCCAGCAGCTTTAGCCCTCGGCTAACTAATGAAAAACTGTTTTTT	CASSFSPRLTNEKLFF
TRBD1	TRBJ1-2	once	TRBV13	TGTGCCAGCAGCTTGGGGACAGGGTGGGGCTACACCTTC	CASSLGTGWGYTF